The clone carrying this TCR beta chain turned up a few times. The antigen remains unidentified. PCR primers comprised 60 Vbeta and 13 Jbeta primers. Measured with immunoSEQ multiplex PCR; TCRdb has only the in-frame clones, and not every one. The table lists about 140,000 clones, 75% to 80% of them singletons. The sample belongs to a study of cytomegalovirus exposure and HLA in healthy donors. Study findings and constraints: The study had only CMV serostatus as immune exposure information. TCR beta V- and J-gene trimming, according to a later analysis, was linked to a missense DCLRE1C variant.

Deletions cut 3 bases from V and 2 bases from J, with 4 bases between. CDR3 length: 11 residues. CDR1 is SQVTM, CDR2 ANQGSEA, per germline. The genes are TRBV29-1 and TRBJ1-1, with no clear D. The sequence derives from a man aged 30-40 years in good health and CMV-seronegative. Sequencing was performed on PBMCs. This chain's CDR3 is CSVDRNTEAFF. The CDR3 DNA reads as TGCAGCGTTGACAGAAACACTGAAGCTTTCTTT.